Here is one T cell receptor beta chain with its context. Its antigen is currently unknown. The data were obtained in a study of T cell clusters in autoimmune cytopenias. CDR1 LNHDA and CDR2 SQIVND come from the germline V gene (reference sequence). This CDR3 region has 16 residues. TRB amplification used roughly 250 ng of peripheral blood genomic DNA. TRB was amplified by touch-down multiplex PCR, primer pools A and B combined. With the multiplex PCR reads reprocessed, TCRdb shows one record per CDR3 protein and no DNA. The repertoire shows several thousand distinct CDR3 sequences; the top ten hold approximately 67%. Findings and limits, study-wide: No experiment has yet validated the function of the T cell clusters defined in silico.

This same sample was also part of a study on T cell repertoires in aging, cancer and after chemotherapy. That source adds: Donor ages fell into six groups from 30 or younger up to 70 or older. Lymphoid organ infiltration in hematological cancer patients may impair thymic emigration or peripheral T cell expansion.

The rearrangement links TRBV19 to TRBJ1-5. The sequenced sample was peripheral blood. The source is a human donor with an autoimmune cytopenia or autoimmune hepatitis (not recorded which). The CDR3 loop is CASSTRDTISNQPQHF.